This T cell receptor beta chain was sequenced during a study of T cells after yellow fever vaccination. TCRdb re-called the 5' RACE reads through MiXCR, storing one row per CDR3 protein. In the table there are some 120,000 distinct CDR3 sequences, about 16% of which are singletons. V lost 1 base, J lost 3 bases, and 13 bases lay in between. CDR3 length: 15 residues. Germline-derived CDR1 and CDR2 are MGHRA and YSYEKL. This clonotype occurred a few times. The chain combines TRBV4-1 with TRBJ2-7; no clear D gene. The origin of this receptor is a man younger than 35 who received the YFV17D yellow fever vaccine. The sequences come from CD8+ T cells sorted from PBMCs, collected 5 days after the yellow fever booster vaccination. The CDR3 nucleotides read TGCGCCAGCAGCCAAGGAAAGGGCCTGGGCTACGAGCAGTACTTC. This sequence encodes CASSQGKGLGYEQYF.